One T cell receptor (beta chain) is described in this entry. Its antigen remains unknown. V was clipped by 4 bases and J by 2 bases; unmatched bases: 10. The CDR3 is 18 residues long. Germline V gene data show CDR1 as LGHNA and CDR2 as YNFKEQ. Sequencing was performed with immunoSEQ multiplex PCR; in TCRdb, only in-frame clones are kept and a portion is missing. The table records roughly 200,000 clones, roughly 93% of them present only once. The data stem from a study of T cell responses to AZD1222 COVID-19 vaccine. Findings and caveats of the study: Per reports, nearly half of all spike-specific TCRs target regions that are unmutated in variants. Repertoires were obtained only post-peak T cell response. Only a handful of individuals given AZD1222 were seropositive at baseline. Donors, mostly white British, included more females; clonal diversity was possibly underestimated.

J is TRBJ2-3 and V is TRBV4-2, with 12 bases aligning to TRBD2. This TCR came from an adult who received the MenACWY meningococcal vaccine as a control. Sequences were derived from peripheral blood, sampled 28 days after the second dose of the MenACWY control vaccine. As DNA, the CDR3 is TGTGCCAGCAGCCGCCCAAGGGCTAGCGGGGGGGTCACAGATACGCAGTATTTT. Translation gives CASSRPRASGGVTDTQYF.